Detailed here is one T cell receptor (beta chain). Its antigen is undetermined. Measured with immunoSEQ multiplex PCR; TCRdb has only the in-frame clones, and not every one. The table records roughly 65,000 clones, 90% to 95% of them present only once. The data belong to a study of cytomegalovirus exposure and HLA in healthy donors. CDR1 is SEHNR, CDR2 FQNEAQ, per germline (reference sequence). The CDR3 runs to 18 residues. Losses at the gene ends were 0 bases for V and 5 bases for J; bases not matched to a gene: 14. Study-level results: The tendency of first-cohort TCR clusters to co-occur in the 95 to 150 validation repertoires was the finding of a later analysis.

The specimen was PBMCs. V is TRBV7-9 and J is TRBJ2-5; 8 bases fit TRBD1. This TCR was sampled from a man in his late teens or twenties in good health and CMV-seronegative. The CDR3 sequence: CASSLAPIWDRRGETQYF. CDR3 nucleotide sequence: TGTGCCAGCAGCTTAGCGCCAATTTGGGACAGGCGAGGGGAGACCCAGTACTTC.